The clone carrying this TCR beta chain was observed at least ten times. Its antigen remains unknown. Regarding time point: newly diagnosed GD, antithyroid drugs for less than 3 months. PBMCs provided the RNA from which the TCR library was made. This entry is derived from a study of regulatory T cells in long-lasting Graves disease. Study findings and constraints: Thyroid tissue was not studied; only peripheral blood was.

Building of the TCR beta libraries involved iRepertoire HTBI primers and Arm-PCR of CDR3 regions. Using its own MiXCR run on the multiplex PCR reads, TCRdb lists one record per CDR3 protein. The repertoire holds about 400,000 distinct CDR3 sequences, with around 15% as singletons. The sample was also linked to a second study, of T cells in Graves' hyperthyroidism and ophthalmopathy. According to that study: The study left out patients who had uncontrolled infection, other autoimmune disease, pregnancy or lactation. The HTBI set primed first-round TCR CDR3 RT-PCR.

Sequenced material: peripheral blood mononuclear cells (PBMCs), taken at new diagnosis, from a patient treated with antithyroid drugs. The source is a woman in her late teens or twenties with Graves disease.

The CDR3 is CASSLGVSDSYNEQFF. The CDR3 DNA reads TGTGCCAGCAGCTTAGGGGTCAGCGACTCCTACAATGAGCAGTTCTTC. The J gene is TRBJ2-1, the V gene TRBV11-3; no reliable D call. The CDR3 is 16 amino acids. Germline CDR1 reads SGHNT; CDR2 reads YENEEA. V dropped 1 base and J dropped 0 bases, with 10 bases sitting between them.